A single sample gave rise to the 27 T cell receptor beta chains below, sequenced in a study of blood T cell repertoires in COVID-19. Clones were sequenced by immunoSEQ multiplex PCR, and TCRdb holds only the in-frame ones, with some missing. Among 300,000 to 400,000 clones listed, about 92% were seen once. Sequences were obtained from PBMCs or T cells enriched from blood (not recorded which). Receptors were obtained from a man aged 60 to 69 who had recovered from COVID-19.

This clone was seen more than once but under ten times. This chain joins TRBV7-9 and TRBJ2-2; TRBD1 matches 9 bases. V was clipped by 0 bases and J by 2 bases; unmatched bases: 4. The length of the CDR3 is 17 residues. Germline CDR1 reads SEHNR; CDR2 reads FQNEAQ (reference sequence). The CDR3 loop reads CASSLARDRVNTGELFF. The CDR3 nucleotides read TGTGCCAGCAGCTTAGCGAGGGACAGGGTTAACACCGGGGAGCTGTTTTTT.

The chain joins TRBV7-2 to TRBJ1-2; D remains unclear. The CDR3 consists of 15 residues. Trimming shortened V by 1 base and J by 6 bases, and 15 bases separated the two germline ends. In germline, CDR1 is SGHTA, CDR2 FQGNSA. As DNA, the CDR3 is TGTGCCAGCAGCTTAGTTTCCCAGAGGTTGGATGGCTACACCTTC. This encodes CASSLVSQRLDGYTF.

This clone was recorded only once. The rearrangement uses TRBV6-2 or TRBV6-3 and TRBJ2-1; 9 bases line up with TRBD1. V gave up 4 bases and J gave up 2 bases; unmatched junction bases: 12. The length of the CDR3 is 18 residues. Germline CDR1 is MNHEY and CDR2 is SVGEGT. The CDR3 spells CASSSTLPGTGTYNEQFF. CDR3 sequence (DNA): TGTGCCAGCAGTTCCACACTTCCCGGGACAGGGACCTACAATGAGCAGTTCTTC.

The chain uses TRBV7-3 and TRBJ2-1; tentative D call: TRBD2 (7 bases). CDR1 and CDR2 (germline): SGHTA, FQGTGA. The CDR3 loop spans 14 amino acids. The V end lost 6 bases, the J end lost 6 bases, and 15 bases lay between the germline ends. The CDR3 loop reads CASSMSGGSNEQFF. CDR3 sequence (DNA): TGTGCCAGCAGTATGTCGGGGGGCAGCAATGAGCAGTTCTTC.

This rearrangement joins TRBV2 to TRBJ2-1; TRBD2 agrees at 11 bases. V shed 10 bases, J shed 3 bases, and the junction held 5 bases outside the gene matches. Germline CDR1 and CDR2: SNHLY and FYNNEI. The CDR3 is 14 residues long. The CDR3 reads CATYSGGGYNEQFF. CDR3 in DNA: TGTGCCACCTATAGCGGGGGGGGCTACAATGAGCAGTTCTTC.

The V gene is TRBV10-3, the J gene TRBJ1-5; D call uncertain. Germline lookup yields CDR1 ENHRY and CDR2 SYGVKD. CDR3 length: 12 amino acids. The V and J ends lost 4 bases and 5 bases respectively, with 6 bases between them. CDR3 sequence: CAISAGDQPQHF. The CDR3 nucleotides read TGTGCCATCAGTGCCGGGGATCAGCCCCAGCATTTT.

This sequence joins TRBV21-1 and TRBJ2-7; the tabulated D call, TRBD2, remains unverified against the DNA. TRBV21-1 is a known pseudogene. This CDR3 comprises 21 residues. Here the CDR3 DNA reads TGTGCCAGCAGCAACCGAGAACCCCGGACTAGCGGGAGGTACAGCTCCTACGAGCAGTACTTC. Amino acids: CASSNREPRTSGRYSSYEQYF.

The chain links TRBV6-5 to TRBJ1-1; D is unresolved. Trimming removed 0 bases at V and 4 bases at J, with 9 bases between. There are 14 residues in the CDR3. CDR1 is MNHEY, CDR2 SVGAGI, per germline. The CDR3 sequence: CASSYSVPGTEAFF. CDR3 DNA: TGTGCCAGCAGTTACTCGGTCCCCGGCACTGAAGCTTTCTTT.

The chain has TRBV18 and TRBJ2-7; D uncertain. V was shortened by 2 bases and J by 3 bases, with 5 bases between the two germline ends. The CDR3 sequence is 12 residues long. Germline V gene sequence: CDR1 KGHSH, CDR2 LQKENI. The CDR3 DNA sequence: TGTGCCAGCTCACCAGTCAGCTACGAGCAGTACTTC. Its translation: CASSPVSYEQYF.

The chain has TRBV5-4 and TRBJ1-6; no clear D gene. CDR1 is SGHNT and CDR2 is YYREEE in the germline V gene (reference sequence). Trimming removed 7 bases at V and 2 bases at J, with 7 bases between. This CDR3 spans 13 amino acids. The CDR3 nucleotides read TGTGCCAGCCGGGGAACCTATAATTCACCCCTCCACTTT. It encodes CASRGTYNSPLHF.

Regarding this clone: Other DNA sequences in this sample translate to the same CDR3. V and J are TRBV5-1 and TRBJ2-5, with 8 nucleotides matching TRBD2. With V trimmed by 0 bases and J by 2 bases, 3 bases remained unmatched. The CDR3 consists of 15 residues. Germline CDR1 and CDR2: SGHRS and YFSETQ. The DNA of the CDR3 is TGCGCCAGCAGCTTGGCCAGCGGGAGTCAAGAGACCCAGTACTTC. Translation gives CASSLASGSQETQYF.

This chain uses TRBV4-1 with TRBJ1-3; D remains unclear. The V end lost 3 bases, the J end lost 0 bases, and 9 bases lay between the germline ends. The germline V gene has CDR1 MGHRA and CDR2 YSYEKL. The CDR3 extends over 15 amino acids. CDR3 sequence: CASSQDWSSGNTIYF. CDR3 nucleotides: TGCGCCAGCAGCCAGGACTGGAGCTCTGGAAACACCATATATTTT.

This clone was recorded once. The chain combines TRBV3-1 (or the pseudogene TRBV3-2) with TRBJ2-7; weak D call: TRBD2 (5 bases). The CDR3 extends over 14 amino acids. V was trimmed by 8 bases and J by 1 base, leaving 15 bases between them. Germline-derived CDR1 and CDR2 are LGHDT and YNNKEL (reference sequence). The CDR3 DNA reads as TGTGCCAGCCGAGCGAGAGGGAGTTCCTACGAGCAGTACTTC. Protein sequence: CASRARGSSYEQYF.

Here the CDR3 reads CASRGRRSSYNEQFF. DNA for the CDR3: TGTGCCAGCAGAGGGAGACGGAGCTCCTACAATGAGCAGTTCTTC. This chain connects TRBV6-5 to TRBJ2-1, with D tentatively TRBD2 (5 bases). V shed 6 bases and J shed 0 bases, with 12 bases lying between them. The CDR3 loop spans 15 amino acids. Germline-derived CDR1 and CDR2 are MNHEY and SVGAGI.

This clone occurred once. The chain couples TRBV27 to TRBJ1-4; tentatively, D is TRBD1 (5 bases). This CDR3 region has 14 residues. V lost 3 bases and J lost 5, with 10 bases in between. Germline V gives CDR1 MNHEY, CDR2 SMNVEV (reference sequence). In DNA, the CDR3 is TGTGCCAGCAGTTTCTGGCAGGGAAATGAAAAACTGTTTTTT. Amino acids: CASSFWQGNEKLFF.

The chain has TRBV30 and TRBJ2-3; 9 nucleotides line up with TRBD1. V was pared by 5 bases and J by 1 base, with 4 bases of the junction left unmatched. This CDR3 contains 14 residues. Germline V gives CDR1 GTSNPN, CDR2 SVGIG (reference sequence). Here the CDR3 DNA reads TGTGCCTGGGACCGGACAGGGGGCACAGATACGCAGTATTTT. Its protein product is CAWDRTGGTDTQYF.

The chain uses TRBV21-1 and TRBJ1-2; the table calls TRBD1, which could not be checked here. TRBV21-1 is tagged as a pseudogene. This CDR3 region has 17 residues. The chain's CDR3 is CASSKKKQGWANYGYTF. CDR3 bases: TGTGCCAGCAGCAAAAAAAAACAGGGTTGGGCTAACTATGGCTACACCTTC.

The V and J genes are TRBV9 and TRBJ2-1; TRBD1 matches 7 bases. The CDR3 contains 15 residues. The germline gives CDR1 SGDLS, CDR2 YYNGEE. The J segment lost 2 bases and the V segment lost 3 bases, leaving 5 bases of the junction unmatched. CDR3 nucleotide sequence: TGTGCCAGCAGCGAATCGGGACAGCCCTACAATGAGCAGTTCTTC. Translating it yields CASSESGQPYNEQFF.

As DNA, the CDR3 is TGCGCCAGCAGCTCGAGGACAGGAGCGGCAGATACGCAGTATTTT. It codes for CASSSRTGAADTQYF. J is TRBJ2-3 and V is TRBV5-1; TRBD1 agrees at 7 bases. This CDR3 spans 15 amino acids. Per the germline V gene, CDR1 is SGHRS and CDR2 is YFSETQ. The ends lost 3 bases at V and 4 bases at J; junction bases unmatched: 8.

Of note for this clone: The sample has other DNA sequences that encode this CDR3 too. As DNA, the CDR3 is TGTGCCAGCTCACCTGGACAGGGAAATTCACCCCTCCACTTT. Encoded protein: CASSPGQGNSPLHF. J is TRBJ1-6 and V is TRBV18, with TRBD1 matching 8 bases. CDR1 is KGHSH and CDR2 is LQKENI in the germline V gene. This CDR3 has 14 amino acids. With V trimmed by 3 bases and J by 7 bases, 2 bases remained unmatched.

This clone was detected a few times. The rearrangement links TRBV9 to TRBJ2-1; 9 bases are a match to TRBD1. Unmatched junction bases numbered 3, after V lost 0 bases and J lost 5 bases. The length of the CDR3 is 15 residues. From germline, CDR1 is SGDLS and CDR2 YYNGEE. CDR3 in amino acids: CASSVGQGVNNEQFF. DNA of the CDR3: TGTGCCAGCAGCGTAGGACAGGGGGTTAACAATGAGCAGTTCTTC.

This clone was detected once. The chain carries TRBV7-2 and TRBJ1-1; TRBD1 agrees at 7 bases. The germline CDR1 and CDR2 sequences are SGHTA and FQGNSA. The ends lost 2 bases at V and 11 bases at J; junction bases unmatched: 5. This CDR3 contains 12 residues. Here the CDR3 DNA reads TGTGCCAGCAGCTTAATGACAGGGTGGGCTTTCTTT. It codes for CASSLMTGWAFF.

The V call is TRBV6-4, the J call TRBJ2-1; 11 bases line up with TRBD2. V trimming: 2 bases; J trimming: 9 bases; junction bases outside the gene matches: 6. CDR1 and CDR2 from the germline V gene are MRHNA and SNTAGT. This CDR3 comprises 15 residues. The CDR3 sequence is CASSDGVAGGREQFF. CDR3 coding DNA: TGTGCCAGCAGTGACGGGGTAGCGGGAGGGCGTGAGCAGTTCTTC.

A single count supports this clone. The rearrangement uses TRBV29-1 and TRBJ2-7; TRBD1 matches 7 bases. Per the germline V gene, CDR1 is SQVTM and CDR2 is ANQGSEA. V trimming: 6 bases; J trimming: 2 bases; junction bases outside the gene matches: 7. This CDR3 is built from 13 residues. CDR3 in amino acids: CSVTGTATYEQYF. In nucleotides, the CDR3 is TGCAGCGTAACCGGGACAGCGACCTACGAGCAGTACTTC.

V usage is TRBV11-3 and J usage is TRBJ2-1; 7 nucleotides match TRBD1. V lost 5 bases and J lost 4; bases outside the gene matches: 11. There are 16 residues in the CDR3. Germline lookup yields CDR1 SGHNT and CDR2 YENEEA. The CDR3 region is CASSPWTGMGYNEQFF. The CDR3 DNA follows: TGTGCCAGCAGCCCCTGGACAGGCATGGGTTACAATGAGCAGTTCTTC.

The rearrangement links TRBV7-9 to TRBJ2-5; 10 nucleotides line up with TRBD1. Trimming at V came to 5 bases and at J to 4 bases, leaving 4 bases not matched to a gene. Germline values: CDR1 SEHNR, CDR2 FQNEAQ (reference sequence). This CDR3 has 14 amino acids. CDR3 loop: CASSRGQGRETQYF. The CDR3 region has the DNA TGTGCCAGCAGCCGGGGACAGGGGCGAGAGACCCAGTACTTC.

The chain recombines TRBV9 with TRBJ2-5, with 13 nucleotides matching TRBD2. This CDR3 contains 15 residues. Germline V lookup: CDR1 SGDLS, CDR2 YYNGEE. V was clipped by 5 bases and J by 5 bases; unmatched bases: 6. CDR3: CASSTSGGARETQYF. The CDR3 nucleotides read TGTGCCAGCAGTACTAGCGGGGGGGCCAGGGAGACCCAGTACTTC.